This T cell receptor beta chain is drawn from a study of blood T cell repertoires in COVID-19. For the study at large: Collection of acute and convalescent COVID-19 samples took place in the United States, Italy and Spain.

Clones were sequenced by immunoSEQ multiplex PCR, and TCRdb holds only the in-frame ones, with some missing. Seen here are fewer than 300,000 clones, 65% to 90% observed once, and the top ten hold 13%. This CDR3 spans 13 amino acids. After removal of 4 bases from V and 7 bases from J, the junction contained 3 bases not matched to a gene. Germline-derived CDR1 and CDR2 are SEHNR and FQNEAQ (reference sequence). The chain uses TRBV7-9 and TRBJ1-5, with TRBD1 matching over 8 bases. The sample taken for sequencing was peripheral blood. The TCR originated in a human donor in a cohort sampled during active COVID-19. The CDR3 DNA is TGTGCCAGCAGCTCTGGACAGGGACAGCCCCAGCATTTT. This encodes CASSSGQGQPQHF.